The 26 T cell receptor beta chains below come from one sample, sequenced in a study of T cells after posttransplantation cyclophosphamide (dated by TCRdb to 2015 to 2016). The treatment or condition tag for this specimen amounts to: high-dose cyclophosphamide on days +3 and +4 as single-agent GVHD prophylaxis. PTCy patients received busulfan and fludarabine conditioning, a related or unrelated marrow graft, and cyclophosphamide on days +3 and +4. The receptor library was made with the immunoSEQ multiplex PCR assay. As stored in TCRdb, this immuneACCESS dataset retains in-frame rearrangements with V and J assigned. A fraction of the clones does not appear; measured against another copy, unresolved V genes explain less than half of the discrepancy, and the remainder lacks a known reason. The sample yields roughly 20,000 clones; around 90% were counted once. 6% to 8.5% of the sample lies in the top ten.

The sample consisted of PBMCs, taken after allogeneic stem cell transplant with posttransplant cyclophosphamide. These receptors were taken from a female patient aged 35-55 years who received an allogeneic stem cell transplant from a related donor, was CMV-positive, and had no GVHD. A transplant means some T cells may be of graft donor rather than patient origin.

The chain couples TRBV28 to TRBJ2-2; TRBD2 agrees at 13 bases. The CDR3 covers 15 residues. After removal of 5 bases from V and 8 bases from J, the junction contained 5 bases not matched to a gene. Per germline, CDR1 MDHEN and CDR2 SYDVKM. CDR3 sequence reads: CASSHQTSGRGELFF. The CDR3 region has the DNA TGTGCCAGCAGTCACCAGACTAGCGGGAGGGGGGAGCTGTTTTTT.

The DNA for the CDR3 is TGTGCCAGCAGCTTAGGGACAGGGGTTTATGGCTACACCTTC. This encodes CASSLGTGVYGYTF. The chain joins TRBV5-4 to TRBJ1-2, with TRBD1 identical over 10 bases. This CDR3 is 14 amino acids long. From germline, CDR1 is SGHNT and CDR2 YYREEE (reference sequence). V was clipped by 2 bases and J by 5 bases; unmatched bases: 3.

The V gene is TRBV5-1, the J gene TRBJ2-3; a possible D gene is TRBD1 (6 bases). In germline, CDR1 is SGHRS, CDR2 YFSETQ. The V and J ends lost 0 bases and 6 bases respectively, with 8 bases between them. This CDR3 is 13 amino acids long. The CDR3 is CASSLGDTDTQYF. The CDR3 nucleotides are TGCGCCAGCAGCTTGGGGGACACGGATACGCAGTATTTT. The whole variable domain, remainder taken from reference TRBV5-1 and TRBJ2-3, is KAGVTQTPRYLIKTRGQQVTLSCSPISGHRSVSWYQQTPGQGLQFLFEYFSETQRNKGNFPGRFSGRQFSNSRSEMNVSTLELGDSALYLCASSLGDTDTQYFGPGTRLTVL.

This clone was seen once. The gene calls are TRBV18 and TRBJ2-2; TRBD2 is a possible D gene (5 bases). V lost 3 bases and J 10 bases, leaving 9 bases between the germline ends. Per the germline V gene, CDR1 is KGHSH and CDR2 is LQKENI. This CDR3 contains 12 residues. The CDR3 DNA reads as TGTGCCAGCTCACCTCTCCGGGAGGAGCTGTTTTTT. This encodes CASSPLREELFF. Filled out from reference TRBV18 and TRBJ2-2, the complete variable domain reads NAGVMQNPRHLVRRRGQEARLRCSPMKGHSHVYWYRQLPEEGLKFMVYLQKENIIDESGMPKERFSAEFPKEGPSILRIQQVVRGDSAAYFCASSPLREELFFGEGSRLTVL.

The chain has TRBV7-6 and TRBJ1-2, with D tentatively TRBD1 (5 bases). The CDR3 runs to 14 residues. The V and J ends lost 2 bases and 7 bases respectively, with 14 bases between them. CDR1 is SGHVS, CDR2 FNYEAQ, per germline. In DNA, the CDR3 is TGTGCCAGCAGCTTACGGGGGGATGAGATTGGCTACACCTTC. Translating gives CASSLRGDEIGYTF.

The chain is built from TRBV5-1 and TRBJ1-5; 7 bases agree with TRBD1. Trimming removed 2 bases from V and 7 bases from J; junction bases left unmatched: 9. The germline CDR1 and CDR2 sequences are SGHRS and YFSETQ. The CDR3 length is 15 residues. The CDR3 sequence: CASSLGDREGQPQHF. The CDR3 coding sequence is TGCGCCAGCAGCTTAGGTGACAGGGAAGGGCAGCCCCAGCATTTT.

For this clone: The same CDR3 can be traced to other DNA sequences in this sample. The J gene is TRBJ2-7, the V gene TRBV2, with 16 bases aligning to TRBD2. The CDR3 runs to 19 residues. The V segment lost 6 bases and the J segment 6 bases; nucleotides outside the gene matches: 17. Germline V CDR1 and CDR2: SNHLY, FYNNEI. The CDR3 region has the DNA TGTGCCAGCAGCGGACCGGGACTAGCGGGAGGGTCCTTTTTTGGCGAGCAGTACTTC. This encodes CASSGPGLAGGSFFGEQYF.

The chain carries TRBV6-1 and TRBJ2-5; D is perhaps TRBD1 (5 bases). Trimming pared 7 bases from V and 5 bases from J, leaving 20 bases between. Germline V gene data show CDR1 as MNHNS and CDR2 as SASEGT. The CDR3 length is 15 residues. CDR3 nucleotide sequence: TGTGCCAGCACCCGATCCAGGGTATTCGTGGAGACCCAGTACTTC. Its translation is CASTRSRVFVETQYF.

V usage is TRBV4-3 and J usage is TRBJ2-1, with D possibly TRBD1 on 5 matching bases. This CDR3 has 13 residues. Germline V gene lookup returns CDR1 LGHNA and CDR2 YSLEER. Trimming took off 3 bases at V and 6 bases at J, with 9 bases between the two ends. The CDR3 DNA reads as TGCGCCAGCAGCCACATAAGGGGCAATGAGCAGTTCTTC. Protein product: CASSHIRGNEQFF.

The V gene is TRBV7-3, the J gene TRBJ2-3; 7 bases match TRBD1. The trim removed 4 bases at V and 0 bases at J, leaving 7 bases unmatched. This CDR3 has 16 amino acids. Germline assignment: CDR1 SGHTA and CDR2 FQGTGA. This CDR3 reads CASSSNPGGSTDTQYF. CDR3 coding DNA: TGTGCCAGCAGCTCAAATCCAGGGGGTAGCACAGATACGCAGTATTTT.

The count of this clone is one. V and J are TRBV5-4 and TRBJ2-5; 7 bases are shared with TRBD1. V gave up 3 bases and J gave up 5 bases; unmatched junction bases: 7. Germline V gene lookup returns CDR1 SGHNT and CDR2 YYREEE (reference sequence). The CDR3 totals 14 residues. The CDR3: CASSSTDRVETQYF. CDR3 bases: TGTGCCAGCAGCTCAACCGACAGGGTCGAGACCCAGTACTTC.

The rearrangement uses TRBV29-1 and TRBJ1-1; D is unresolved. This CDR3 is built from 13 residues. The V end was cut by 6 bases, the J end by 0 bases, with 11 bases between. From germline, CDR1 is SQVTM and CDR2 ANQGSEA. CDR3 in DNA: TGCAGCGTCGTCTACAGCATGAACACTGAAGCTTTCTTT. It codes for CSVVYSMNTEAFF.

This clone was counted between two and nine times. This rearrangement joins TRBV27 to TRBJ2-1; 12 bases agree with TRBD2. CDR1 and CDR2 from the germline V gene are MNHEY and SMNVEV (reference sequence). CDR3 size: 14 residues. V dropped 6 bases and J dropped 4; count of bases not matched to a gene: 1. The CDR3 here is CASRTSGRYNEQFF. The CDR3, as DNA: TGTGCCAGCAGGACTAGCGGGAGATACAATGAGCAGTTCTTC.

CDR3 sequence: CASSEAFTGLRDTEAFF. The CDR3, as DNA: TGTGCCAGCAGTGAAGCCTTTACAGGTCTAAGGGACACTGAAGCTTTCTTT. The rearrangement uses TRBV6-1 and TRBJ1-1; D possibly corresponds to TRBD1 (5 bases). There are 17 residues in the CDR3. Trimming shortened V by 0 bases and J by 3 bases, and 17 bases separated the two germline ends. Germline V lookup: CDR1 MNHNS, CDR2 SASEGT.

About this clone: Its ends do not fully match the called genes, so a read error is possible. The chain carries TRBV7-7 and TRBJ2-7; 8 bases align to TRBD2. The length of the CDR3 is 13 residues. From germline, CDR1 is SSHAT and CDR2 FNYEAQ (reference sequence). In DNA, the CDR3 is TGTGCTAGCAGCCCTGGGACTAGAAACGAGCAGTACTTC. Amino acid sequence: CASSPGTRNEQYF.

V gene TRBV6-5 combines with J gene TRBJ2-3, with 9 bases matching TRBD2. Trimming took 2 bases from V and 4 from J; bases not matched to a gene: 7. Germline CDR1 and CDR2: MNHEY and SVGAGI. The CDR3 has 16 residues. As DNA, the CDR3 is TGTGCCAGCAGTTACGGGGGGACTAGCATCGCAGATACGCAGTATTTT. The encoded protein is CASSYGGTSIADTQYF.

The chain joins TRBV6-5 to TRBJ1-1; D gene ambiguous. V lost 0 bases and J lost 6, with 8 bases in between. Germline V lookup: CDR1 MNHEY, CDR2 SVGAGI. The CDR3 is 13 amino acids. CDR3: CASSYSFQSEAFF. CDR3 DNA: TGTGCCAGCAGTTACTCTTTCCAGTCTGAAGCTTTCTTT.

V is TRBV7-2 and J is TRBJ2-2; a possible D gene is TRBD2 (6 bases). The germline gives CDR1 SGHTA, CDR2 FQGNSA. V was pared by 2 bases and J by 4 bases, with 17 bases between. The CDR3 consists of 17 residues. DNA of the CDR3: TGTGCCAGCAGCTTACCCGGGGGAGTCGGTATCACCGGGGAGCTGTTTTTT. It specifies CASSLPGGVGITGELFF.

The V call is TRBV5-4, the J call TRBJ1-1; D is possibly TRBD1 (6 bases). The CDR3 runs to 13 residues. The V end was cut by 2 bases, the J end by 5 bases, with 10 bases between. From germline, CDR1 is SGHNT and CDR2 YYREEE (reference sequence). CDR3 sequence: CASSFRGGTEAFF. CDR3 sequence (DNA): TGTGCCAGCAGCTTTAGGGGGGGGACTGAAGCTTTCTTT.

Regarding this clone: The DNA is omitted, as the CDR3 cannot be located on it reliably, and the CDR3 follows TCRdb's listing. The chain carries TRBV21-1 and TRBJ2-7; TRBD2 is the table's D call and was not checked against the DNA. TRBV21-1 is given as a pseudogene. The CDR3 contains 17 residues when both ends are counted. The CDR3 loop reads CASTPRWASGSAYEQYF.

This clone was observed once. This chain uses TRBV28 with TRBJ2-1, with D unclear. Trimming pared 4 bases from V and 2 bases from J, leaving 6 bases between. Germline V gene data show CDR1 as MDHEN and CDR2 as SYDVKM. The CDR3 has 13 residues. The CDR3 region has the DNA TGTGCCAGCAGTTCGCGGCCCTACAATGAGCAGTTCTTC. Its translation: CASSSRPYNEQFF.

The CDR3: CASSLAGDSYNEQFF. The CDR3, as DNA: TGTGCCAGCAGCTTAGCGGGGGACAGCTACAATGAGCAGTTCTTC. The chain has TRBV7-2 and TRBJ2-1; 7 nucleotides agree with TRBD1. CDR3 length: 15 residues. Germline V lookup: CDR1 SGHTA, CDR2 FQGNSA. V was clipped by 0 bases and J by 3 bases; unmatched bases: 2. The full variable domain, with the rest looked up from reference TRBV7-2 and TRBJ2-1, is GAGVSQSPSNKVTEKGKDVELRCDPISGHTALYWYRQSLGQGLEFLIYFQGNSAPDKSGLPSDRFSAERTGGSVSTLTIQRTQQEDSAVYLCASSLAGDSYNEQFFGPGTRLTVL.

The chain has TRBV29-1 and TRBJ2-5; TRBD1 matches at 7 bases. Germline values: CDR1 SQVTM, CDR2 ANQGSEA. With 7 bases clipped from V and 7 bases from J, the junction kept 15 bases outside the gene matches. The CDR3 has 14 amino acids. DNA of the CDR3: TGCAGCGCAAACCGGGACAGCGCCTCGGGGACCCAGTACTTC. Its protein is CSANRDSASGTQYF.

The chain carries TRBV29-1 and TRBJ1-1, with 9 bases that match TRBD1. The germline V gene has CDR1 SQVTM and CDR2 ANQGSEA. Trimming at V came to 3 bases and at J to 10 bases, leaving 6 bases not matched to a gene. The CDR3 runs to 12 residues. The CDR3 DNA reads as TGCAGCGTTGAGTGGGACAGGGTGGGAGCTTTCTTT. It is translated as CSVEWDRVGAFF.

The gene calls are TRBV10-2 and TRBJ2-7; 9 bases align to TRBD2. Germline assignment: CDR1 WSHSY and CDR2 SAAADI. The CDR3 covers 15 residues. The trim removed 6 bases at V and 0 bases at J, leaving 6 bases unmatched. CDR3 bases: TGCGCCAGCAGACCTAGCGGGACCATCTCCTACGAGCAGTACTTC. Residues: CASRPSGTISYEQYF.

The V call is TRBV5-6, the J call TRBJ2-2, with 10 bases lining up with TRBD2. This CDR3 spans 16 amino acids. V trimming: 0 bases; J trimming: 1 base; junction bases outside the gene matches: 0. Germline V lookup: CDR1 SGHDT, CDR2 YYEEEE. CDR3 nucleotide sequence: TGTGCCAGCAGCTTGGGACTAGCGGGGAACACCGGGGAGCTGTTTTTT. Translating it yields CASSLGLAGNTGELFF.